A selection of T cell receptor beta chains follows, all from one sample in a study of cytomegalovirus exposure and HLA in healthy donors. Sequencing used immunoSEQ multiplex PCR; TCRdb keeps in-frame clones, though not all of them. The repertoire holds approximately 190,000 clones, with 65% to 85% as singletons. Material: PBMCs. These receptors originate from a man in his fifties in good health and CMV-seronegative. The conserved cysteine and the conserved F or W are not part of the CDR3 here. The order of the fields is J gene, V gene, CDR3 protein.

>TRBJ2-1|TRBV18
ASLTGRGNEQF
>TRBJ1-3|TRBV30
AWSLGGSGGNTIY
>TRBJ1-5|TRBV5-1
ASSLTGDQPQH
>TRBJ2-3|TRBV10-2
ASRRTSGGTDTQY
>TRBJ1-2|TRBV30
AWRDNRVPYGYT
>TRBJ2-7|TRBV7-2
ASSSQRGGRDEQY
>TRBJ1-1|TRBV19
ASSIGLGTGTEAF
>TRBJ1-5|TRBV6-1
ASRDRGSNQPQH
>TRBJ1-4|TRBV9
ASSPGQGSTNEKLF
>TRBJ1-2|TRBV30
ASLPGGAGYT
>TRBJ2-6|TRBV19
ASSIAGVYGANVLT
>TRBJ2-1|TRBV7-7
ASSLAPLRSGSEQF
>TRBJ1-5|TRBV6-5
ASRPRGNSNQPQH
>TRBJ1-1|TRBV5-6
ASSLGDRSQNTEAF
>TRBJ1-1|TRBV5-1
ASSLNSEAF
>TRBJ1-4|TRBV7-9
SSSKDRQGLVNEKLF
>TRBJ2-7|TRBV10-3
AISEAGPSEQY
>TRBJ1-1|TRBV2
ASSTWAGKNTEAF